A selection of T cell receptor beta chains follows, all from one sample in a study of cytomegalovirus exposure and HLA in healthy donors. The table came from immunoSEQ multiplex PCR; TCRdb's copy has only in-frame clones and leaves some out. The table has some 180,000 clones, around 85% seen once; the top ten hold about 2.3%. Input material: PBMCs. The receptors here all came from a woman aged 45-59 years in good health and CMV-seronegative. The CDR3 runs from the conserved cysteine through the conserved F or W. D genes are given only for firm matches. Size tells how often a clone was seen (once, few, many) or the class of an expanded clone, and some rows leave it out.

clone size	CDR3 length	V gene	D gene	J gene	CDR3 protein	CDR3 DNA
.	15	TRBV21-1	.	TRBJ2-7	CASSWEGQQIYEQYF	TGTGCCAGCAGCTGGGAAGGACAGCAGATTTACGAGCAGTACTTC
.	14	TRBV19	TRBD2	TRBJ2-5	CASSLGGAQETQYF	TGTGCCAGTAGTCTCGGGGGGGCACAAGAGACCCAGTACTTC
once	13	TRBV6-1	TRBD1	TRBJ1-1	CASTETGAAEAFF	TGTGCCAGCACCGAGACAGGGGCCGCTGAAGCTTTCTTT
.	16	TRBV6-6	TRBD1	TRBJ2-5	CASSASGTGGFETQYF	TGTGCCAGCAGTGCATCCGGGACAGGGGGTTTCGAGACCCAGTACTTC
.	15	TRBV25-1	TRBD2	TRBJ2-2	CASSETSGRTGELFF	TGTGCCAGCAGTGAAACTAGCGGGAGAACCGGGGAGCTGTTTTTT
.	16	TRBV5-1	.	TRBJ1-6	CASTNSAAGQNSPLHF	TGCGCCAGCACTAACTCCGCCGCCGGACAGAATTCACCCCTCCACTTT
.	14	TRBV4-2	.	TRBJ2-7	CASSQVGVMSEQYF	TGTGCCAGCAGCCAAGTTGGAGTAATGAGCGAGCAGTACTTC
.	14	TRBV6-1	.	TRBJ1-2	CASRRLVATYGYTF	TGTGCCAGCAGGCGACTCGTGGCAACCTATGGCTACACCTTC
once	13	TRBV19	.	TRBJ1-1	CAGALREGTEAFF	TGTGCCGGCGCCCTAAGGGAGGGGACTGAAGCTTTCTTT
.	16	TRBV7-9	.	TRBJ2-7	CASSLSGRGLSGEQYF	TGTGCCAGCAGCTTAAGCGGACGAGGCCTGTCGGGGGAGCAGTACTTC
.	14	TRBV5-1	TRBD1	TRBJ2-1	CASSLGTGDNEQFF	TGCGCCAGCAGCCTCGGGACAGGGGACAATGAGCAGTTCTTC
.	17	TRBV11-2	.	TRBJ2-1	CASSLTAGGTFFDEQFF	TGTGCCAGCAGCTTAACGGCTGGGGGGACGTTCTTCGATGAGCAGTTCTTC
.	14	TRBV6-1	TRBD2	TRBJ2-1	CASNPLAVYNEQFF	TGTGCCAGCAATCCACTAGCGGTCTACAATGAGCAGTTCTTC
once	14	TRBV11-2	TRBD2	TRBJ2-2	CALRLAGVTGELFF	TGTGCCCTGAGGCTAGCGGGAGTCACCGGGGAGCTGTTTTTT
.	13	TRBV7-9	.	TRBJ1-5	CASSPGVNQPQHF	TGTGCCAGCAGCCCCGGGGTCAATCAGCCCCAGCATTTT
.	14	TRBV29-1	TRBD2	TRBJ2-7	CSVAGLAGVGEQYF	TGCAGCGTTGCCGGACTAGCGGGAGTAGGGGAGCAGTACTTC
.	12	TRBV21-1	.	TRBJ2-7	CASSFADYEQYF	TGTGCCAGCAGTTTTGCGGACTACGAGCAGTACTTC
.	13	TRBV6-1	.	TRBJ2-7	CASRGQGTYEQYF	TGTGCCAGCAGGGGCCAGGGGACCTACGAGCAGTACTTC
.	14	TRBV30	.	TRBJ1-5	CAWSVAGLSRPQHF	TGTGCCTGGAGTGTGGCAGGCCTCTCCCGGCCCCAGCATTTT
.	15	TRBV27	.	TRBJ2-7	CASSLYRAGTYEQYF	TGTGCCAGCAGTTTATACCGGGCGGGGACCTACGAGCAGTACTTC
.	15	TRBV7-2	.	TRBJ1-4	CASSERRRTNEKLFF	TGTGCCAGCAGCGAGAGACGGAGAACTAATGAAAAACTGTTTTTT
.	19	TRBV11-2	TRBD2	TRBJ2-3	CASSLDLGGGGLSADTQYF	TGTGCCAGCAGCTTAGATCTCGGGGGGGGCGGACTCTCGGCAGATACGCAGTATTTT
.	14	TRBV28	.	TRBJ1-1	CASSPSQGRTEAFF	TGTGCCAGCAGCCCAAGCCAGGGGCGGACTGAAGCTTTCTTT
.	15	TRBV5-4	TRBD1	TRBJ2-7	CASSKGQKASYEQYF	TGTGCCAGCAGCAAGGGACAGAAAGCCTCCTACGAGCAGTACTTC
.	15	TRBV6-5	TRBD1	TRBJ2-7	CASSYSRTGAYEQYF	TGTGCCAGCAGTTACTCTCGGACAGGGGCTTACGAGCAGTACTTC
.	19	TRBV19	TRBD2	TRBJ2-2	CASSPRAGLAGGSTGELFF	TGTGCCAGTAGTCCCCGGGCGGGACTAGCGGGAGGGAGCACCGGGGAGCTGTTTTTT
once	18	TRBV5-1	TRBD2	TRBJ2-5	CASSFWGGTSGSPGTQYF	TGCGCCAGCAGCTTTTGGGGAGGGACTAGCGGGAGTCCGGGGACTCAGTACTTC
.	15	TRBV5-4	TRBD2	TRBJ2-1	CASSLSASGDNEQFF	TGTGCCAGCAGCTTGTCGGCTAGCGGGGACAATGAGCAGTTCTTC
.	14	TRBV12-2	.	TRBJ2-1	CASPASGGDNEQFF	TGTGCAAGCCCCGCGAGCGGGGGAGACAATGAGCAGTTCTTC
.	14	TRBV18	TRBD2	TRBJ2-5	CASSPAGGSETQYF	TGTGCCAGCTCACCGGCGGGAGGGTCGGAGACCCAGTACTTC
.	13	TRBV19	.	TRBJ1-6	CASSEQTNSPLHF	TGTGCCAGTAGTGAACAGACTAATTCACCCCTCCACTTT
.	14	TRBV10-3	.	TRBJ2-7	CAIKGEGDSYEQYF	TGTGCCATCAAGGGCGAGGGGGACTCCTACGAGCAGTACTTC
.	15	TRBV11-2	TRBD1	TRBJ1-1	CASSWTTGSNTEAFF	TGTGCCAGCAGCTGGACGACAGGGTCGAACACTGAAGCTTTCTTT
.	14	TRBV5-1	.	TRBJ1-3	CASSAGAPGNTIYF	TGCGCCAGCAGCGCGGGAGCACCTGGAAACACCATATATTTT
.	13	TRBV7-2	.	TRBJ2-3	CASSSIAVNTQYF	TGTGCCAGCAGCTCGATAGCGGTAAATACGCAGTATTTT
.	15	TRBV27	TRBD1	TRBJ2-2	CASRIRGRVTGELFF	TGTGCCAGCCGTATCAGGGGGCGTGTGACCGGGGAGCTGTTTTTT
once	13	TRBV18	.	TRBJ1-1	CASSLTGNTEAFF	TGTGCCAGCTCACTAACTGGGAACACTGAAGCTTTCTTT
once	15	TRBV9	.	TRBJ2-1	CASSVRGAAYNEQFF	TGTGCCAGCAGCGTACGGGGGGCCGCCTACAATGAGCAGTTCTTC
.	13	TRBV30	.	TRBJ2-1	CAWSSADYNEQFF	TGTGCCTGGAGTTCCGCGGACTACAATGAGCAGTTCTTC
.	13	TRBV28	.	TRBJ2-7	CASRGGGGTEQYF	TGTGCCAGCAGGGGGGGTGGCGGGACCGAGCAGTACTTC
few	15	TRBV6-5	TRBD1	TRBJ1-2	CASSFSGQVTYGYTF	TGTGCCAGCAGTTTCTCCGGACAGGTGACCTATGGCTACACCTTC